This T cell receptor (beta chain) was identified during a study of cytomegalovirus exposure and HLA in healthy donors. CDR3 length: 16 residues. In germline, CDR1 is SGHVS, CDR2 FQNEAQ. V lost 2 bases and J lost 6, with 19 bases in between. Primers included in the PCR were 60 Vbeta and 13 Jbeta primers. Original data processing: Later, an analysis found 75 million to 100 million unique TCR beta chains, and around 10 million of these were shared. Only in-frame clones appear in the TCRdb table, and some are missing; sequencing was by immunoSEQ multiplex PCR. Clone size and the V and J calls come from that table; the DNA yielded D and trimming. The table lists roughly 100,000 clones, almost 85% of them singletons. Findings and limits, study-wide: Later analysis found that TCR beta chains associated with HLA were more clonally expanded than other, equally common chains. Near-uniform donor sequencing depth was presumed by presence/absence analyses.

Concerning this clone itself: The antigen is not known.

The TCR comes from a woman under 30 in good health and CMV-seropositive. Material for sequencing was PBMCs. The rearrangement uses TRBV7-8 and TRBJ1-1; tentative D call: TRBD1 (6 bases). CDR3 amino acids: CASSLYRAGARAEAFF. The CDR3 DNA sequence: TGTGCCAGCAGCTTATATCGGGCGGGGGCGAGAGCTGAAGCTTTCTTT.